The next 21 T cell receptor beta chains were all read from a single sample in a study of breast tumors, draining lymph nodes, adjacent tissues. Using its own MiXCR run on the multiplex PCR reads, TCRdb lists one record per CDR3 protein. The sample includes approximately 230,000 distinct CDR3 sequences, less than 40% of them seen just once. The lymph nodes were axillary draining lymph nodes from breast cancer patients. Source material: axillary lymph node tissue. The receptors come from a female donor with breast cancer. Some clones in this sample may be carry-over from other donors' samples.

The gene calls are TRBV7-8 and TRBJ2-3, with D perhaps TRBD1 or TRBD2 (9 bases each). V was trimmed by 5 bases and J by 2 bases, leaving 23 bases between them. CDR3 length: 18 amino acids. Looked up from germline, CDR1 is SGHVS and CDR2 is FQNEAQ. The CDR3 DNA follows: TGTGCCAGCAGCGATAGACAGGGGGAGCGGGGGGACACAGATACGCAGTATTTT. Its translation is CASSDRQGERGDTDTQYF.

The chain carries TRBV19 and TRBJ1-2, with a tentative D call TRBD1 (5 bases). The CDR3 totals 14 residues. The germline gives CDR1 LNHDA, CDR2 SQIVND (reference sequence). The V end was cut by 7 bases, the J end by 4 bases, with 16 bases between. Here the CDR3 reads CASKVPGILYGYTF. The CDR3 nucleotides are TGTGCCAGTAAGGTCCCAGGGATTCTCTATGGCTACACCTTC. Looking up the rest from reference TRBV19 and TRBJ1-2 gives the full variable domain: DGGITQSPKYLFRKEGQNVTLSCEQNLNHDAMYWYRQDPGQGLRLIYYSQIVNDFQKGDIAEGYSVSREKKESFPLTVTSAQKNPTAFYLCASKVPGILYGYTFGSGTRLTVV.

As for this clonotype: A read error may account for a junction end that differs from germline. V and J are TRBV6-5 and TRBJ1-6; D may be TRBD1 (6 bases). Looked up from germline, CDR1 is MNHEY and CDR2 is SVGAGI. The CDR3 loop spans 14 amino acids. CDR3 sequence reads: CASGYSGDNPPLHF. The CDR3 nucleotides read TGTGCCAGCGGTTACTCAGGGGATAATCCACCCCTCCACTTT.

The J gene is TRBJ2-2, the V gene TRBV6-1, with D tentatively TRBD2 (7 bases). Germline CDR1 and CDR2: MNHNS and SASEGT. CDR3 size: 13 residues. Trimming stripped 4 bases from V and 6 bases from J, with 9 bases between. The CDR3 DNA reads TGTGCCAGCAGTGTGGGGGGGCCCGGGGAGCTGTTTTTT. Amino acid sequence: CASSVGGPGELFF.

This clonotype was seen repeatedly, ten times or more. CDR3 nucleotide sequence: TGTGCCACCAGTGATGCTCAGGGGTCCCACTCCTACAATGAGCAGTTCTTC. This gives the protein CATSDAQGSHSYNEQFF. The chain is built from TRBV24-1 and TRBJ2-1; the D gene is possibly TRBD1 (6 bases). CDR3 length: 17 amino acids. The V gene lost 3 bases and the J gene lost 0 bases, with 14 bases spanning the gap. CDR1 and CDR2 (germline): KGHDR, SFDVKD.

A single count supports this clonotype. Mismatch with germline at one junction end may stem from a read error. CDR3 coding DNA: TGTGCCAGCAGCCCTAGGGACAGGGGGCATAATTCACCCCTCCACTTT. Translating it yields CASSPRDRGHNSPLHF. This chain uses TRBV4-1 with TRBJ1-6; 12 positions agree with TRBD1. CDR3 size: 16 residues. The germline V gene encodes CDR1 MGHRA and CDR2 YSYEKL.

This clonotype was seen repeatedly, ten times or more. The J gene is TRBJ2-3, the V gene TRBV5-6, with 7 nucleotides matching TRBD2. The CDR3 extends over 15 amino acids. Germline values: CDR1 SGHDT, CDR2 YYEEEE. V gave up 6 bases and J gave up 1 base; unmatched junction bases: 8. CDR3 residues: CASIPGGTRTDTQYF. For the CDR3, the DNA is TGTGCCAGCATCCCCGGGGGGACGCGCACAGATACGCAGTATTTT. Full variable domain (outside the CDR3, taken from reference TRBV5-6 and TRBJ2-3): DAGVTQSPTHLIKTRGQQVTLRCSPKSGHDTVSWYQQALGQGPQFIFQYYEEEERQRGNFPDRFSGHQFPNYSSELNVNALLLGDSALYLCASIPGGTRTDTQYFGPGTRLTVL.

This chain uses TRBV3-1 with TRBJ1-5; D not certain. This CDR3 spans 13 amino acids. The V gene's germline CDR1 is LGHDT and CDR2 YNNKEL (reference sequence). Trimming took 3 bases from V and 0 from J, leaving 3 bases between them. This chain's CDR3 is CASSQRSNQPQHF. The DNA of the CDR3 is TGTGCCAGCAGCCAGCGTAGCAATCAGCCCCAGCATTTT.

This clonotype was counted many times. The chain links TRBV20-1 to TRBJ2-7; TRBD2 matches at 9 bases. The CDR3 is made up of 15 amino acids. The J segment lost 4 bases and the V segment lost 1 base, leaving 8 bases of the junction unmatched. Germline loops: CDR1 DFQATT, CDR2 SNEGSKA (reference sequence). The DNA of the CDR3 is TGCAGTGCTAGAGCGTTAGCGGGAGAAAGGTACGAGCAGTACTTC. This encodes CSARALAGERYEQYF.

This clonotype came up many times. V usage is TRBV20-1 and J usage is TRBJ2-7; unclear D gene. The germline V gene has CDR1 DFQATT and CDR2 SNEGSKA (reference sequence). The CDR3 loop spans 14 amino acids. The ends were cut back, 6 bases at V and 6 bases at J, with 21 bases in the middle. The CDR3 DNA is TGCAGTGCCAACTACCCCGAAGGCTACACCGAGCAGTACTTC. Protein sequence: CSANYPEGYTEQYF.

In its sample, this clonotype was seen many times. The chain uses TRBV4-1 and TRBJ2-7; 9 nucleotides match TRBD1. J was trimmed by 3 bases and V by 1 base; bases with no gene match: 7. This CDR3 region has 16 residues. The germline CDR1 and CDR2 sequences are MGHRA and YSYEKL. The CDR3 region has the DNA TGCGCCAGCAGCCAAGCTGCCGGGACAGGGAGCTACGAGCAGTACTTC. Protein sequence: CASSQAAGTGSYEQYF.

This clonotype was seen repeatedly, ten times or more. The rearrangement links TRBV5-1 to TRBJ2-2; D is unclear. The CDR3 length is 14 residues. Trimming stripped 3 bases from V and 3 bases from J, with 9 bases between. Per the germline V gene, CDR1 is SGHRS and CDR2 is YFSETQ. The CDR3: CASSSDFHTGELFF. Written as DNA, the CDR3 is TGCGCCAGCAGCTCAGACTTCCACACCGGGGAGCTGTTTTTT.

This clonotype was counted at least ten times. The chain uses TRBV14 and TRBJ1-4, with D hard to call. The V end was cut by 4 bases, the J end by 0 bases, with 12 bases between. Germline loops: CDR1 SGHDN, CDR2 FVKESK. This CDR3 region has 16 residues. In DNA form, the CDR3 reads TGTGCCAGCAGCCCCAAGAGGGCAGCAACTAATGAAAAACTGTTTTTT. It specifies CASSPKRAATNEKLFF.

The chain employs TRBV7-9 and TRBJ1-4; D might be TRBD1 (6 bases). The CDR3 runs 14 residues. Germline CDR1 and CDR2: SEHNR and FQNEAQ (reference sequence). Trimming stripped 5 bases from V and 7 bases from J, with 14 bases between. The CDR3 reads CASSPRGGLEKLFF. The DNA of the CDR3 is TGTGCCAGCAGCCCACGTGGGGGCCTTGAAAAACTGTTTTTT.

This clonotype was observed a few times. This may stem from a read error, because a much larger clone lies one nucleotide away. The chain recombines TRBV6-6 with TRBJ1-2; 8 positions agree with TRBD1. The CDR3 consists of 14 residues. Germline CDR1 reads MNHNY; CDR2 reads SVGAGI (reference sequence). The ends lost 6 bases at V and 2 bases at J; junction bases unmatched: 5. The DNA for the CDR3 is TGTGCCAGCAGGCGGACAGGGCAAAACTATGGCTACACCTTC. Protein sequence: CASRRTGQNYGYTF.

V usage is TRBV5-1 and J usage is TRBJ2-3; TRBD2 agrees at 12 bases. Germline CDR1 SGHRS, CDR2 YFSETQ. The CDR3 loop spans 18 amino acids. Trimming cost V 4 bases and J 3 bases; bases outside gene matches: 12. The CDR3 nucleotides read TGCGCCAGCAGCCGTGGACTAGCGGGGAGCCCCGAGACAGATACGCAGTATTTT. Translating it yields CASSRGLAGSPETDTQYF.

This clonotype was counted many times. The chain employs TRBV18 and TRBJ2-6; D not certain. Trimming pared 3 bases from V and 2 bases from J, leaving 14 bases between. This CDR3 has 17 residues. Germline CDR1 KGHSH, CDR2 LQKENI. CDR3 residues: CASSPFVTGAGANVLTF. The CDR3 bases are TGTGCCAGCTCACCCTTTGTTACTGGAGCTGGGGCCAACGTCCTGACTTTC.

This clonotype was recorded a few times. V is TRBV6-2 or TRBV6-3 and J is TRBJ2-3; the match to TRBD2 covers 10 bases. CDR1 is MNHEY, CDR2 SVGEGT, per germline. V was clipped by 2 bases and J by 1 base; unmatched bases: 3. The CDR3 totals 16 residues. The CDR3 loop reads CASSYRTSGRTDTQYF. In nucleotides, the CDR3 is TGTGCCAGCAGTTACAGGACTAGCGGACGCACAGATACGCAGTATTTT.

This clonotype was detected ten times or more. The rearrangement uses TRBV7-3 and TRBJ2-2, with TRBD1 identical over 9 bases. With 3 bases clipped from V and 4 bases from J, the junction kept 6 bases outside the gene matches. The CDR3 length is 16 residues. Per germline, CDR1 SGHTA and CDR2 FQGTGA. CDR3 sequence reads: CASSFTTGGGTGELFF. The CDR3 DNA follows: TGTGCCAGCAGCTTTACGACAGGGGGAGGCACCGGGGAGCTGTTTTTT. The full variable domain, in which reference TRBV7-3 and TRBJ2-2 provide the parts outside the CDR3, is GAGVSQTPSNKVTEKGKYVELRCDPISGHTALYWYRQSLGQGPEFLIYFQGTGAADDSGLPNDRFFAVRPEGSVSTLKIQRTERGDSAVYLCASSFTTGGGTGELFFGEGSRLTVL.

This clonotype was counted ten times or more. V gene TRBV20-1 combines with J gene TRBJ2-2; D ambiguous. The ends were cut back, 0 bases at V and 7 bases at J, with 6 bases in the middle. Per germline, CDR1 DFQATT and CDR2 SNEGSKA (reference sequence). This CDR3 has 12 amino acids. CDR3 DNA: TGCAGTGCTAGAGATTTGGGCGGGGAGCTGTTTTTT. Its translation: CSARDLGGELFF.

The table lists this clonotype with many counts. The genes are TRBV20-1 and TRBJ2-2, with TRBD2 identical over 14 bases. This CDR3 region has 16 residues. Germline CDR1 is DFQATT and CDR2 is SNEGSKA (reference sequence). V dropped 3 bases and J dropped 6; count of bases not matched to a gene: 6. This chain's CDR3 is CSARVTSGRVPGELFF. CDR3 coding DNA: TGCAGTGCTAGGGTGACTAGCGGGAGGGTACCCGGGGAGCTGTTTTTT.